The 13 T cell receptor beta chains below were found in one sample sequenced in a study of CD8+ T cells in alopecia areata. The treatment is: oral pan-JAK inhibitor, 5-10 mg twice daily. Sequencing templates came from extracted RNA that was reverse transcribed into cDNA. Assay: immunoSEQ multiplex PCR; the TCRdb copy retains only in-frame clones and omits some. The repertoire holds around 200,000 clones, with roughly three fifths as singletons. Specimen: CD4+ T cells sorted from blood, collected at week 4, from a patient treated with tofacitinib. These receptors came from a human donor with alopecia areata.

The chain uses TRBV5-1 and TRBJ2-5; 10 bases line up with TRBD2. CDR1 and CDR2 from the germline V gene are SGHRS and YFSETQ. CDR3 length equals 14 residues. V was clipped by 2 bases and J by 5 bases; unmatched bases: 3. This CDR3 reads CASSFTSGTETQYF. The CDR3 DNA reads as TGCGCCAGCAGCTTCACTAGCGGGACGGAGACCCAGTACTTC.

V is TRBV7-3 and J is TRBJ1-1; the match to TRBD1 covers 11 bases. V dropped 5 bases and J dropped 4; count of bases not matched to a gene: 9. This CDR3 is built from 16 residues. Germline CDR1 SGHTA, CDR2 FQGTGA. This CDR3 is CASSIRPGQGGTEAFF. Written as DNA, the CDR3 is TGTGCCAGCAGCATCCGACCGGGACAGGGGGGCACTGAAGCTTTCTTT. Combining the CDR3 with reference TRBV7-3 and TRBJ1-1 gives the whole variable domain GAGVSQTPSNKVTEKGKYVELRCDPISGHTALYWYRQSLGQGPEFLIYFQGTGAADDSGLPNDRFFAVRPEGSVSTLKIQRTERGDSAVYLCASSIRPGQGGTEAFFGQGTRLTVV.

The J gene is TRBJ2-2, the V gene TRBV30, with D unclear. The germline CDR1 and CDR2 sequences are GTSNPN and SVGIG (reference sequence). There are 14 residues in the CDR3. The V gene lost 1 base and the J gene lost 1 base, with 7 bases spanning the gap. The CDR3 DNA follows: TGTGCCTGGAGTGCGGCGAGGAACACCGGGGAGCTGTTTTTT. It codes for CAWSAARNTGELFF.

This chain joins TRBV28 and TRBJ2-3; TRBD2 matches 9 bases. The CDR3 sequence is 17 residues long. The trim removed 5 bases at V and 2 bases at J, leaving 11 bases unmatched. CDR1 MDHEN and CDR2 SYDVKM come from the germline V gene. The CDR3 sequence is CASSPRLAEELTDTQYF. CDR3 sequence (DNA): TGTGCCAGCAGTCCCAGACTAGCGGAAGAGCTCACAGATACGCAGTATTTT.

The chain carries TRBV6-1 and TRBJ2-6; 7 nucleotides line up with TRBD2. The junction had 7 bases not matched to a gene; V was cut back by 11 bases and J by 0 bases. This CDR3 is built from 15 residues. The germline V gene encodes CDR1 MNHNS and CDR2 SASEGT. This CDR3 reads CAGGGWASGANVLTF. The CDR3 region has the DNA TGTGCCGGCGGGGGTTGGGCCTCTGGGGCCAACGTCCTGACTTTC.

As to this clone: Other DNA sequences in the same sample also yield this CDR3. The genes are TRBV30 and TRBJ1-5; D is unclear. The ends were cut back, 0 bases at V and 1 base at J, with 4 bases in the middle. CDR3 length: 13 amino acids. Per germline, CDR1 GTSNPN and CDR2 SVGIG (reference sequence). CDR3 coding DNA: TGTGCCTGGAGTGTTGGGAGCAATCAGCCCCAGCATTTT. Residues: CAWSVGSNQPQHF.

This chain connects TRBV23-1 to TRBJ1-5, with 7 nucleotides matching TRBD1. Being an ORF, TRBV23-1 has a function that is uncertain. Trimming cost V 2 bases and J 3 bases; bases outside gene matches: 7. This CDR3 comprises 16 residues. The CDR3 region is CASSQTTGFNNQPQHF. As DNA, the CDR3 is TGCGCCAGCAGTCAAACGACAGGGTTCAACAATCAGCCCCAGCATTTT.

Only a few counts were recorded for this clone. The V call is TRBV7-2, the J call TRBJ2-7, with D possibly matching TRBD1 (6 bases). The germline V gene encodes CDR1 SGHTA and CDR2 FQGNSA. The CDR3 has 14 residues. The V gene lost 3 bases and the J gene lost 6 bases, with 15 bases spanning the gap. CDR3 protein: CASSFNREGFEQYF. The CDR3 region has the DNA TGTGCCAGCAGCTTTAACAGGGAAGGCTTCGAGCAGTACTTC.

This clone was counted only a few times. This chain links TRBV25-1 with TRBJ2-2; D unresolved. The CDR3 loop spans 16 amino acids. Trimming removed 6 bases from V and 4 bases from J, with 18 bases in between. Per the germline V gene, CDR1 is MGHDK and CDR2 is SYGVNS. The CDR3 coding sequence is TGTGCCAGCAGCCTATTGACACCGGGCCTCACCGGGGAGCTGTTTTTT. Translating gives CASSLLTPGLTGELFF. Together with reference TRBV25-1 and TRBJ2-2, the CDR3 gives the full variable domain: EADIYQTPRYLVIGTGKKITLECSQTMGHDKMYWYQQDPGMELHLIHYSYGVNSTEKGDLSSESTVSRIRTEHFPLTLESARPSHTSQYLCASSLLTPGLTGELFFGEGSRLTVL.

Concerning this clone itself: Other DNA sequences in the same sample also yield this CDR3. This chain uses TRBV30 with TRBJ2-1; D call uncertain. Germline V gene data show CDR1 as GTSNPN and CDR2 as SVGIG (reference sequence). Deletions cut 0 bases from V and 7 bases from J, with 7 bases between. CDR3 length equals 12 residues. The CDR3 region has the DNA TGTGCCTGGAGTGTGAGTCGAAATGAGCAGTTCTTC. As protein: CAWSVSRNEQFF.

This rearrangement joins TRBV19 to TRBJ2-7, with D perhaps matching TRBD2 (6 bases). From germline, CDR1 is LNHDA and CDR2 SQIVND (reference sequence). This CDR3 spans 16 amino acids. V lost 9 bases, J lost 3 bases, and 24 bases lay in between. The CDR3 spells CASTPGGTSGVYEQYF. CDR3 sequence (DNA): TGTGCCAGCACCCCAGGAGGGACTTCGGGGGTCTACGAGCAGTACTTC.

The genes are TRBV5-1 and TRBJ2-1; a possible D gene is TRBD1 (6 bases). Trimming pared 4 bases from V and 4 bases from J, leaving 9 bases between. Germline V gene sequence: CDR1 SGHRS, CDR2 YFSETQ. This CDR3 comprises 13 residues. The CDR3 DNA reads TGCGCCAGCAGCCCTGGACAGTACAATGAGCAGTTCTTC. This encodes CASSPGQYNEQFF. Full variable domain (outside the CDR3, taken from reference TRBV5-1 and TRBJ2-1): KAGVTQTPRYLIKTRGQQVTLSCSPISGHRSVSWYQQTPGQGLQFLFEYFSETQRNKGNFPGRFSGRQFSNSRSEMNVSTLELGDSALYLCASSPGQYNEQFFGPGTRLTVL.

This clone was observed a handful of times. This chain links TRBV29-1 with TRBJ2-3, with D possibly being TRBD2 (6 bases). The germline V gene has CDR1 SQVTM and CDR2 ANQGSEA. There are 14 residues in the CDR3. Trimming left V 2 bases short and J 4 bases short, with 13 bases between. The CDR3 here is CSVESGVGSDTQYF. The CDR3 coding sequence is TGCAGCGTTGAATCGGGGGTGGGCTCAGATACGCAGTATTTT.